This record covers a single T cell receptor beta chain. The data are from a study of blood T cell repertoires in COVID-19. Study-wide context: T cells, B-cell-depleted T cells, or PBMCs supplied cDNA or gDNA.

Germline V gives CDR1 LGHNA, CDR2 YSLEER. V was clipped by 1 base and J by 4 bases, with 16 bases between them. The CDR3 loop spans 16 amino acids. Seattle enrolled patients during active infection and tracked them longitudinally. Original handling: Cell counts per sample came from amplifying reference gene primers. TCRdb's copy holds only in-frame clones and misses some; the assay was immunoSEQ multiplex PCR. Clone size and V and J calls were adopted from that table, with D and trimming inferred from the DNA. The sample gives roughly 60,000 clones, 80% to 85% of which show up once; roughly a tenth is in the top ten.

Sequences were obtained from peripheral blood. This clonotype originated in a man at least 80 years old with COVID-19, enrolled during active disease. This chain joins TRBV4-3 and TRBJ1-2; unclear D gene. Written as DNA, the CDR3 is TGCGCCAGCAGCCAAGCGGACGGGGTCGGTGGCTATGGCTACACCTTC. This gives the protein CASSQADGVGGYGYTF.